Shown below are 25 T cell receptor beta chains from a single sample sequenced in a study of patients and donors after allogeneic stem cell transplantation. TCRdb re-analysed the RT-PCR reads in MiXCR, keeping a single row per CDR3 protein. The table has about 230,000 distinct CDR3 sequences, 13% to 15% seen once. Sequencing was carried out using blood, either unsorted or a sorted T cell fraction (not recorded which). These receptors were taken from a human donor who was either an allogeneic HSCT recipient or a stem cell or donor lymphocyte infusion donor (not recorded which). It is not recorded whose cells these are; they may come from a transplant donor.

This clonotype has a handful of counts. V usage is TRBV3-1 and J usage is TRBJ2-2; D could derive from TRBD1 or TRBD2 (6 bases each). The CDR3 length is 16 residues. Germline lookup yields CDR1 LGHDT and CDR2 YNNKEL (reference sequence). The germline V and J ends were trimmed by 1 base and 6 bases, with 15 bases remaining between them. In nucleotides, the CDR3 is TGTGCCAGCAGCCAAGTAGCTAGCGAGGGGGCCGGGGAGCTGTTTTTT. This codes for CASSQVASEGAGELFF.

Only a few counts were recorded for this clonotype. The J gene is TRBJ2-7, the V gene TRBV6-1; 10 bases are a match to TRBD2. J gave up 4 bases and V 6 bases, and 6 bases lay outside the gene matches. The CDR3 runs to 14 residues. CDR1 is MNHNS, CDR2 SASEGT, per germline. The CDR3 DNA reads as TGTGCCAGCAGCCCTAGCGGGAGATCATACGAGCAGTACTTC. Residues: CASSPSGRSYEQYF.

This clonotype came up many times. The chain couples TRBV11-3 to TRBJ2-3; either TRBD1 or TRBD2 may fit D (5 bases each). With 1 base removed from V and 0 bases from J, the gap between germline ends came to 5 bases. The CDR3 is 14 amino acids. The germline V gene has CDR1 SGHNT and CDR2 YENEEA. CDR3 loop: CASSLGGSTDTQYF. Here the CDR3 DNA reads TGTGCCAGCAGCTTAGGGGGGAGCACAGATACGCAGTATTTT. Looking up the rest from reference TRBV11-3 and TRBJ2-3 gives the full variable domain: EAGVVQSPRYKIIEKKQPVAFWCNPISGHNTLYWYLQNLGQGPELLIRYENEEAVDDSQLPKDRFSAERLKGVDSTLKIQPAELGDSAVYLCASSLGGSTDTQYFGPGTRLTVL.

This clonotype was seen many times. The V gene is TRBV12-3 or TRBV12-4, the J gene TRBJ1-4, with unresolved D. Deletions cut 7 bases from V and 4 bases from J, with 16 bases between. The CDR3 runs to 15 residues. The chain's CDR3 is CASTRIDGFNEKLFF. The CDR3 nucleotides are TGTGCCAGCACAAGGATAGACGGCTTTAATGAAAAACTGTTTTTT.

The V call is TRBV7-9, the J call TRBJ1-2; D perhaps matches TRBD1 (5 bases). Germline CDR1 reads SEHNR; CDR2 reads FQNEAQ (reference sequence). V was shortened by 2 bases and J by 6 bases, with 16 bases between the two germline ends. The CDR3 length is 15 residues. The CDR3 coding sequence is TGTGCCAGCAGCTTATATCCAGGGACGCACCATGGCTACACCTTC. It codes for CASSLYPGTHHGYTF.

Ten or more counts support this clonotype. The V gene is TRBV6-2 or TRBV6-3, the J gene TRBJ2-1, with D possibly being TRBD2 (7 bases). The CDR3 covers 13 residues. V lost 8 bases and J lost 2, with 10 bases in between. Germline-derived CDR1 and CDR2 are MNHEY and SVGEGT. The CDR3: CASWGGPYNEQFF. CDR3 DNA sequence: TGTGCCAGCTGGGGGGGCCCCTACAATGAGCAGTTCTTC.

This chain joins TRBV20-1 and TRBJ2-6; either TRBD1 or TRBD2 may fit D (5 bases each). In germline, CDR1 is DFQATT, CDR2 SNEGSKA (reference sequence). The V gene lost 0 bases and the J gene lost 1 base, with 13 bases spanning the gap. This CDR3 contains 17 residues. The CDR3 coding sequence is TGCAGTGCTAGAGATCTGGGGGAAGGATCTGGGGCCAACGTCCTGACTTTC. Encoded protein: CSARDLGEGSGANVLTF.

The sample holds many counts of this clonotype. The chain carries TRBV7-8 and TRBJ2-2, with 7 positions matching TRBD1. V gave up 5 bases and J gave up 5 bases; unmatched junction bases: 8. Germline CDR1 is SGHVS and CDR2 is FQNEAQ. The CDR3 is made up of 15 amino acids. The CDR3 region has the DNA TGTGCCAGCAGCACCACAGCAGGGGGAACCGGGGAGCTGTTTTTT. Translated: CASSTTAGGTGELFF. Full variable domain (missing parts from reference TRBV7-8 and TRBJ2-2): GAGVSQSPRYKVAKRGQDVALRCDPISGHVSLFWYQQALGQGPEFLTYFQNEAQLDKSGLPSDRFFAERPEGSVSTLKIQRTQQEDSAVYLCASSTTAGGTGELFFGEGSRLTVL.

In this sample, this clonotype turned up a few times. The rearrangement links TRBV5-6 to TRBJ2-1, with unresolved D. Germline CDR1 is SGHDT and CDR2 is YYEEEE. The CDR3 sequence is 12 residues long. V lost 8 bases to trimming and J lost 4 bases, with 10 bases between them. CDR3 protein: CASYGRYNEQFF. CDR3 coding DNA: TGTGCCAGTTACGGACGTTACAATGAGCAGTTCTTC.

This chain's CDR3 is CASNRAGTGYGYTF. CDR3 sequence (DNA): TGCGCCAGCAATCGGGCAGGGACCGGATATGGCTACACCTTC. The chain recombines TRBV5-1 with TRBJ1-2; D might be TRBD1 (5 bases). Trimming shortened V by 6 bases and J by 5 bases, and 17 bases separated the two germline ends. This CDR3 has 14 residues. The germline V gene encodes CDR1 SGHRS and CDR2 YFSETQ.

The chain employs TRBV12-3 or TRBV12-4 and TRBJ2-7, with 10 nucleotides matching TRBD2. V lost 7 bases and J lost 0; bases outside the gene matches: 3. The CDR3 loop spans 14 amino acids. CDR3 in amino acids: CASTIAGGSYEQYF. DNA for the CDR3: TGTGCCAGCACGATAGCGGGAGGCTCCTACGAGCAGTACTTC.

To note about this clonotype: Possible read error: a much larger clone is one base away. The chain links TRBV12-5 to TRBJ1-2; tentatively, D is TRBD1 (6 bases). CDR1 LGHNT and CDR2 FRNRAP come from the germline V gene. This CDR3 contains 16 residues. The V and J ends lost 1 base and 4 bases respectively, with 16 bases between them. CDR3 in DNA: TGTGCTAGTGGTTTGGGCAAGGGGGGGGCAATCTATGGCTACACCTTC. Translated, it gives CASGLGKGGAIYGYTF.

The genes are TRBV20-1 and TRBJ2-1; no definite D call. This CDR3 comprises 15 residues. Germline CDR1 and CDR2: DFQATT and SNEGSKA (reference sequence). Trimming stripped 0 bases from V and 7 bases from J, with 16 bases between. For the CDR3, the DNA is TGCAGTGCTAGAGACTCGAGAAGTGGAAGAAATGAGCAGTTCTTC. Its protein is CSARDSRSGRNEQFF.

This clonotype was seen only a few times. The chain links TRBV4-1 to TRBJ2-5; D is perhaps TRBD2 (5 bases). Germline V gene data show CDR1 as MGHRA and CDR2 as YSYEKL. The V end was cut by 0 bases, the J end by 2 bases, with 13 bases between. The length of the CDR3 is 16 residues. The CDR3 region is CASSQDNAGGQETQYF. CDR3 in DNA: TGCGCCAGCAGCCAAGACAATGCCGGAGGACAAGAGACCCAGTACTTC.

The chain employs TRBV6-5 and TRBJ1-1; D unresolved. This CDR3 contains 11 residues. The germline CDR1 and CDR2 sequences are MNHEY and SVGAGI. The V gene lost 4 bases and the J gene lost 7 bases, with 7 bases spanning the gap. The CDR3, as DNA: TGTGCCAGCAGTTCAGCTGGTGAAGCTTTCTTT. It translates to CASSSAGEAFF.

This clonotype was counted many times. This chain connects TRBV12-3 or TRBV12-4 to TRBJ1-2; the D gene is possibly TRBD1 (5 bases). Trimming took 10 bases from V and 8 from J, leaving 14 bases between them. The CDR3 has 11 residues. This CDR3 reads CATWGDRGYTF. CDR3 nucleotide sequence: TGTGCCACATGGGGGGATCGCGGCTACACCTTC.

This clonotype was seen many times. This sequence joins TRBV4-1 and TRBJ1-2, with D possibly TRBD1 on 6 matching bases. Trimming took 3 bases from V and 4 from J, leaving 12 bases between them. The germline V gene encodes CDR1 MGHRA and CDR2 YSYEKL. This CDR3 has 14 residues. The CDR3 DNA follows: TGCGCCAGCAGCCACGAGGGGGTTACCTATGGCTACACCTTC. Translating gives CASSHEGVTYGYTF.

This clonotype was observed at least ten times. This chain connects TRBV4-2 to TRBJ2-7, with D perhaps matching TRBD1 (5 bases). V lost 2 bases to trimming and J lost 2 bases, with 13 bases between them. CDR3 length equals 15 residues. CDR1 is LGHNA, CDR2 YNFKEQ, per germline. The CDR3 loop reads CASSQQQDRAYEQYF. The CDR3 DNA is TGTGCCAGCAGCCAACAACAGGATCGGGCCTACGAGCAGTACTTC.

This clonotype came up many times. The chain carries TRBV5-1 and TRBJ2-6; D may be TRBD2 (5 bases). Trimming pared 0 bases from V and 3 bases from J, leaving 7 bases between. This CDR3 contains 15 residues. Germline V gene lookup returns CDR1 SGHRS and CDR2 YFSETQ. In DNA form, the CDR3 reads TGCGCCAGCAGCTTGGGAGGGTTTGGGGCCAACGTCCTGACTTTC. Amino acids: CASSLGGFGANVLTF.

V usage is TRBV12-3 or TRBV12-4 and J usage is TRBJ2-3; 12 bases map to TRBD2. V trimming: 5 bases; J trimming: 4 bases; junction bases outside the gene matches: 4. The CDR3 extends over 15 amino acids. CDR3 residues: CASSRLAGDADTQYF. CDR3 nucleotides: TGTGCCAGCAGTCGACTAGCGGGAGATGCAGATACGCAGTATTTT.

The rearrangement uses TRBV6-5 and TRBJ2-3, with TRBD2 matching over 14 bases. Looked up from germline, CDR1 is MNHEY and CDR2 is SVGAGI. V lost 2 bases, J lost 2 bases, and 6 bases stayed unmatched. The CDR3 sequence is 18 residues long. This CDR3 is CASSYVGLAGGHTDTQYF. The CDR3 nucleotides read TGTGCCAGCAGTTACGTCGGACTAGCGGGGGGCCACACAGATACGCAGTATTTT.

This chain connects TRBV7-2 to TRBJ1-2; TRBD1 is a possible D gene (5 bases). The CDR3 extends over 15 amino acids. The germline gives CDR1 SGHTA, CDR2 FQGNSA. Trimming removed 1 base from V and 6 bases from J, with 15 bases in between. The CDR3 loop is CASSLVQGAWDGYTF. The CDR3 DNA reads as TGTGCCAGCAGCTTAGTCCAAGGGGCCTGGGATGGCTACACCTTC.

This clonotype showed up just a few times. The CDR3 sequence: CASSRPGGAYNEQFF. The CDR3 coding sequence is TGTGCCAGCAGCCGCCCGGGGGGCGCGTACAATGAGCAGTTCTTC. V usage is TRBV28 and J usage is TRBJ2-1; D is possibly TRBD2 (7 bases). There are 15 residues in the CDR3. Trimming cost V 6 bases and J 4 bases, with 16 bases left between them. Germline assignment: CDR1 MDHEN and CDR2 SYDVKM. The complete variable domain, with remaining parts taken from reference TRBV28 and TRBJ2-1, reads DVKVTQSSRYLVKRTGEKVFLECVQDMDHENMFWYRQDPGLGLRLIYFSYDVKMKEKGDIPEGYSVSREKKERFSLILESASTNQTSMYLCASSRPGGAYNEQFFGPGTRLTVL.

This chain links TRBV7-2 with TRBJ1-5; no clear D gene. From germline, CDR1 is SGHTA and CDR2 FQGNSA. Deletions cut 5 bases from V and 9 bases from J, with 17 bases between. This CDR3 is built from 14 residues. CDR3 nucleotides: TGTGCCAGCAGCGAGGACCCTGCGGATCGGCCCCAGCATTTT. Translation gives CASSEDPADRPQHF.

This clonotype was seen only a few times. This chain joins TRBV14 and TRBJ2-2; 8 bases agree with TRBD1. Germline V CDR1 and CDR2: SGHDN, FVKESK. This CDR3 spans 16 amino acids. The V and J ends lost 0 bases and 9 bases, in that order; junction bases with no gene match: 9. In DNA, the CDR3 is TGTGCCAGCAGCCAAGAGGGGCAGGGGGCGTTCCGGGAGCTGTTTTTT. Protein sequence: CASSQEGQGAFRELFF.